This TCR beta chain is from a study of cytomegalovirus exposure and HLA in healthy donors. Study background: In an early release, HLA-typed donors contributed 77 million or so unique TCR sequences.

Study-wide points: Clonal expansion, a later analysis showed, was greater in HLA-associated TCR beta chains than in equally common others. According to a later analysis, most TCR beta chains associated with CMV appeared HLA-restricted.

As regards this clone: Antigen specificity is unknown.

V dropped 4 bases and J dropped 5 bases, with 10 bases sitting between them. CDR3 length equals 13 residues. Germline V CDR1 and CDR2: SGHNT, YENEEA. PCR employed 60 Vbeta and 13 Jbeta primers. The table came from immunoSEQ multiplex PCR; TCRdb's copy has only in-frame clones and leaves some out. The sample lists roughly 100,000 clones; 65% to 85% were seen once. V gene TRBV11-3 combines with J gene TRBJ2-3; D is unresolved. The sequence was collected from a male donor in good health and CMV-seronegative. Material: PBMCs. The CDR3 sequence: CASSSLEKDTQYF. The CDR3 bases are TGTGCCAGCAGCTCACTCGAAAAAGATACGCAGTATTTT. Variable domain in full (rest from reference TRBV11-3 and TRBJ2-3): EAGVVQSPRYKIIEKKQPVAFWCNPISGHNTLYWYLQNLGQGPELLIRYENEEAVDDSQLPKDRFSAERLKGVDSTLKIQPAELGDSAVYLCASSSLEKDTQYFGPGTRLTVL.